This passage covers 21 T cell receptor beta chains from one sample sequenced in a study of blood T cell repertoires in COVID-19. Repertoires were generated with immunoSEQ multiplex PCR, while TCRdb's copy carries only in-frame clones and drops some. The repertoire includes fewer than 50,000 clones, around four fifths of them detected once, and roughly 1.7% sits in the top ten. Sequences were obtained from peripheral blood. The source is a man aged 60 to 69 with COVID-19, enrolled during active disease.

The CDR3 sequence is CASRGQGYNQPQHF. The DNA of the CDR3 is TGTGCCAGTAGGGGACAGGGGTACAATCAGCCCCAGCATTTT. The J gene is TRBJ1-5, the V gene TRBV19; 10 nucleotides match TRBD1. The CDR3 is 14 amino acids. From germline, CDR1 is LNHDA and CDR2 SQIVND (reference sequence). V trimming: 6 bases; J trimming: 3 bases; junction bases outside the gene matches: 2.

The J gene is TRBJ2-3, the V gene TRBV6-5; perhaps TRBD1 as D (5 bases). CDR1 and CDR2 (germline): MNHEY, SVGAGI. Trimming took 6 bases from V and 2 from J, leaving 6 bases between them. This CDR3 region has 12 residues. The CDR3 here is CASRTDTDTQYF. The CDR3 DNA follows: TGTGCCAGCAGGACAGACACAGATACGCAGTATTTT.

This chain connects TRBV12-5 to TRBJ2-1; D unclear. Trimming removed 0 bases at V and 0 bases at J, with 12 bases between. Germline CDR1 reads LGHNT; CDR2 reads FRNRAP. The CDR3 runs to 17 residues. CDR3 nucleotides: TGTGCTAGTGGTTTGGTACACGACTTTTACTCCTACAATGAGCAGTTCTTC. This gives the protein CASGLVHDFYSYNEQFF. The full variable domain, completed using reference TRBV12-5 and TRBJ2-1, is DARVTQTPRHKVTEMGQEVTMRCQPILGHNTVFWYRQTMMQGLELLAYFRNRAPLDDSGMPKDRFSAEMPDATLATLKIQPSEPRDSAVYFCASGLVHDFYSYNEQFFGPGTRLTVL.

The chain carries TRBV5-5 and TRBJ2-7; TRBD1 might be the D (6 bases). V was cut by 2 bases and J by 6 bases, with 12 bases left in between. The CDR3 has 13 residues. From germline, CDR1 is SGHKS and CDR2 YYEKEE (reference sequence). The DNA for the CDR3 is TGTGCCAGCAGCTTTCGACAGGATGGCGAGCAGTACTTC. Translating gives CASSFRQDGEQYF.

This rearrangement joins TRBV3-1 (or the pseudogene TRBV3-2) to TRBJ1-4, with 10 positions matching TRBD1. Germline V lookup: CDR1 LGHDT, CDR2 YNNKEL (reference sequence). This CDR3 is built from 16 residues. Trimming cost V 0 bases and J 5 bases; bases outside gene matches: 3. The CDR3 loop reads CASSQDLGQGNEKLFF. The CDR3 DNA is TGTGCCAGCAGCCAAGATCTGGGACAGGGGAATGAAAAACTGTTTTTT.

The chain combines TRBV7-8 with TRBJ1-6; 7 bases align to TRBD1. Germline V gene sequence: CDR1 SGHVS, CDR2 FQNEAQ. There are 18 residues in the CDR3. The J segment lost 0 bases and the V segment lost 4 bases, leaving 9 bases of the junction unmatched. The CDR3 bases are TGTGCCAGCAGCTCGCCGGGACAGATAAGCTCCTATAATTCACCCCTCCACTTT. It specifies CASSSPGQISSYNSPLHF.

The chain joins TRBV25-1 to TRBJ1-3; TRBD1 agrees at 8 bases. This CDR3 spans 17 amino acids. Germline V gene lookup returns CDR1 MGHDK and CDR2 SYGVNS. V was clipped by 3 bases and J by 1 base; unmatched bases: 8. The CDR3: CASSEGYGTGSGNTIYF. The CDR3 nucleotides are TGTGCCAGCAGTGAGGGTTATGGGACAGGATCTGGAAACACCATATATTTT.

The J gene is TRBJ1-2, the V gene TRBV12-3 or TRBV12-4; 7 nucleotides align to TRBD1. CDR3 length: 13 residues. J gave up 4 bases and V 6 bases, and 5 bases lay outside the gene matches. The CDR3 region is CASRRTGGYGYTF. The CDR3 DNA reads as TGTGCCAGCAGAAGGACAGGAGGCTATGGCTACACCTTC.

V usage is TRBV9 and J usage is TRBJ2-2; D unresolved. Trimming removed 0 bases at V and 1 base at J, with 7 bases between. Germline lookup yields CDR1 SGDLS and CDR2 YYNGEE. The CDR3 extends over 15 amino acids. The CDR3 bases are TGTGCCAGCAGCGTAGGGGCAGAGAACACCGGGGAGCTGTTTTTT. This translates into CASSVGAENTGELFF.

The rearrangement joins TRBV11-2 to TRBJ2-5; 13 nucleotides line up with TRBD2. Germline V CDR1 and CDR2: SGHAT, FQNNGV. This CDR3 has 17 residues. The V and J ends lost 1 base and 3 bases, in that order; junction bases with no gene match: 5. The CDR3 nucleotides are TGTGCCAGCAGCTTAGGACTAGCGGGAGGATCCGAAGAGACCCAGTACTTC. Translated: CASSLGLAGGSEETQYF.

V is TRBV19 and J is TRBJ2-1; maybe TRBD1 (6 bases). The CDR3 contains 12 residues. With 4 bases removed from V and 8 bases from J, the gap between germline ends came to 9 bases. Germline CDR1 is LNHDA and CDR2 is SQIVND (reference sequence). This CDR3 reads CASSTQGHEQFF. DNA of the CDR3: TGTGCCAGTAGTACACAGGGACATGAGCAGTTCTTC. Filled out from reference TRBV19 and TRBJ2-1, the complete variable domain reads DGGITQSPKYLFRKEGQNVTLSCEQNLNHDAMYWYRQDPGQGLRLIYYSQIVNDFQKGDIAEGYSVSREKKESFPLTVTSAQKNPTAFYLCASSTQGHEQFFGPGTRLTVL.

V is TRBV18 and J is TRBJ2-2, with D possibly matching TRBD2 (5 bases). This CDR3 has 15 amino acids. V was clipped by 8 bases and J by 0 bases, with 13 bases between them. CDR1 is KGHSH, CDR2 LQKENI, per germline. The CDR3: CASRRAETNTGELFF. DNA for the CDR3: TGTGCCAGCAGACGAGCGGAAACGAACACCGGGGAGCTGTTTTTT.

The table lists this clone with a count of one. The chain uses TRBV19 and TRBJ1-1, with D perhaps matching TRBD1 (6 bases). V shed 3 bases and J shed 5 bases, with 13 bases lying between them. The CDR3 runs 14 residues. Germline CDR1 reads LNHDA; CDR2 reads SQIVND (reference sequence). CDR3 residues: CASSIQQGYTEAFF. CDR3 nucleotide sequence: TGTGCCAGTAGTATTCAACAGGGTTATACTGAAGCTTTCTTT.

The DNA of the CDR3 is TGTGCCAGCACCAAGCCAGGGGGCAGTAATAATGAGCAGTTCTTC. Amino acid sequence: CASTKPGGSNNEQFF. J is TRBJ2-1 and V is TRBV2, with 8 bases identical to TRBD1. V shed 7 bases and J 7 bases; nucleotides not matched to a gene: 12. Per germline, CDR1 SNHLY and CDR2 FYNNEI. There are 15 residues in the CDR3. The variable domain in full, with the rest retrieved from reference TRBV2 and TRBJ2-1, is EPEVTQTPSHQVTQMGQEVILRCVPISNHLYFYWYRQILGQKVEFLVSFYNNEISEKSEIFDDQFSVERPDGSNFTLKIRSTKLEDSAMYFCASTKPGGSNNEQFFGPGTRLTVL.

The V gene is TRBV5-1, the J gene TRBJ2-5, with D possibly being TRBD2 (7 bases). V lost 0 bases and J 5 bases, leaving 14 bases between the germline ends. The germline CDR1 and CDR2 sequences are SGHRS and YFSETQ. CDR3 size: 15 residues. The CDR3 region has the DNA TGCGCCAGCAGCTTGGGTACAGGGAGGGAGGAGACCCAGTACTTC. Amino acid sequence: CASSLGTGREETQYF.

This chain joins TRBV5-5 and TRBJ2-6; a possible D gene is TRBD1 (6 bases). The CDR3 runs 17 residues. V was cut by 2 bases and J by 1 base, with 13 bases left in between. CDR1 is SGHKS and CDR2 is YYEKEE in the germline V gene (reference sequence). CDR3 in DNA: TGTGCCAGCAGCTTTAACAGGGAAAAATCTGGGGCCAACGTCCTGACTTTC. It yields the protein CASSFNREKSGANVLTF.

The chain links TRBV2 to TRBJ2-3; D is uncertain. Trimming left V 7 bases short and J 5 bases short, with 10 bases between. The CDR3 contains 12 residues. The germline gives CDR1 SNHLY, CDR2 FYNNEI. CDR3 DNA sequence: TGTGCCAGCACTCCGTCCAGAGATACGCAGTATTTT. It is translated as CASTPSRDTQYF.

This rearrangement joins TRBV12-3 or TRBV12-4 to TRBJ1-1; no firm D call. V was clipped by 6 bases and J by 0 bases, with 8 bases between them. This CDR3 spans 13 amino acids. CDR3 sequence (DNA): TGTGCCAGCAGCCCCGACTTGAACACTGAAGCTTTCTTT. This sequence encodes CASSPDLNTEAFF.

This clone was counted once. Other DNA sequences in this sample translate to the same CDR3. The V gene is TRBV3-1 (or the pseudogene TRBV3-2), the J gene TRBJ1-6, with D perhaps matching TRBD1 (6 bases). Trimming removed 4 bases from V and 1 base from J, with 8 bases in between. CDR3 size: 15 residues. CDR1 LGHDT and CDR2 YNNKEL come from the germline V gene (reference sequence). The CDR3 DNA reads TGTGCCAGCAGCCCAACAGGGTCCTATAATTCACCCCTCCACTTT. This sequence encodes CASSPTGSYNSPLHF.

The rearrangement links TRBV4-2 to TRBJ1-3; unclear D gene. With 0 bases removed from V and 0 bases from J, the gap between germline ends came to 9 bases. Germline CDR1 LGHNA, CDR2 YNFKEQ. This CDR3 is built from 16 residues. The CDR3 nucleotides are TGTGCCAGCAGCCAAGAAAAGCATGGCTCTGGAAACACCATATATTTT. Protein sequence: CASSQEKHGSGNTIYF.

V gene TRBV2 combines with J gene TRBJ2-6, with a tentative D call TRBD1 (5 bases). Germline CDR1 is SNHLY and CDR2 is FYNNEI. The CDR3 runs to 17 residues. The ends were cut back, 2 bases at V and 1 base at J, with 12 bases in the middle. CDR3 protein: CASSEQGMVSGANVLTF. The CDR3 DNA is TGTGCCAGCAGTGAACAGGGAATGGTGTCTGGGGCCAACGTCCTGACTTTC.